This T cell receptor (beta chain) was profiled in a study of Graves' ophthalmopathy and Graves' hyperthyroidism. Other autoimmune diseases, uncontrolled infections, pregnancy or lactation led to the exclusion of patients. Researchers took RNA transcripts and amplified TCR beta CDR3 regions from them. HTBI-primed RT-PCR formed the first round, and a multiplex PCR formed the second. MiXCR, run by TCRdb on the multiplex PCR reads, gives a single entry per CDR3 protein. The data show 1 million to 1.3 million distinct CDR3 sequences, 36% seen once. With regard to this clonotype: The antigen is unknown.

Per germline, CDR1 DFQATT and CDR2 SNEGSKA (reference sequence). The junction had 9 bases not matched to a gene; V was cut back by 4 bases and J by 3 bases. This CDR3 has 14 amino acids. Study observations and caveats: Sensitivity reached over 85% and specificity roughly 82% for a 13-signature model separating ophthalmopathy from stable hyperthyroidism. Most expanded clonotypes from thyroid (those above 0.001 frequency) were also found in blood.

This sequence originates from an adult man with Graves' hyperthyroidism. V and J are TRBV20-1 and TRBJ2-7, with 7 nucleotides matching TRBD1. Specimen: peripheral blood or thyroid tissue (not recorded which). The CDR3 DNA reads TGCAGTGCTACGTATACGGGACAGCTCTACGAGCAGTACTTC. This sequence encodes CSATYTGQLYEQYF.